Described below is a single T cell receptor (beta chain) sequence and its context. This clonotype came up a few times. It lacks a known antigen. Base qualities are not at hand, and no much larger clone is one base apart. The record originates from a study of Graves' ophthalmopathy and Graves' hyperthyroidism (dated by TCRdb to about 2018). Background on the whole study: Peripheral blood was collected at initial diagnosis, prior to any treatment. The study used TCR beta repertoire signatures to distinguish Graves' ophthalmopathy from Graves' hyperthyroidism and to predict progression to ophthalmopathy. In total, some 140 blood samples were TCR-sequenced: some 40 ophthalmopathy, some 75 hyperthyroidism and about 17 hyperthyroidism-to-ophthalmopathy patients. To explore V-J signatures that separate ophthalmopathy from hyperthyroidism, a discovery set of 95 to 100 patients was enrolled, consisting of 43 with ophthalmopathy and some 56 with stable hyperthyroidism. For independent validation, a separate cohort was made up of about 18 hyperthyroidism patients plus 17 patients who later progressed from hyperthyroidism to ophthalmopathy. T-cell repertoires of thyroid tissue and blood were compared in six hyperthyroidism patients. After sampling, hyperthyroidism patients received methimazole starting at 30 mg daily, and ophthalmopathy patients received high-dose intravenous methylprednisolone. The research as a whole found: Among expanded thyroid clonotypes with frequency above 0.001, most also showed up in blood, which suggests that blood repertoires may reflect the thyroid immune response. The 13-signature model separated ophthalmopathy from stable hyperthyroidism with over 85% sensitivity and roughly 84% specificity in cross-validation, and 80%/75% in the test set. No statistical method was used to set the sample size in advance, and the investigators knew which group each participant was assigned to. In validation, the model predicted ophthalmopathy progression with about 70% sensitivity and roughly 72% specificity; some twelve predicted patients were CT-confirmed with GO in a median of about 6.2 months.

Ophthalmopathy patients were characterized by moderately to severely active disease, a Clinical Activity Score of at least 3, a NOSPECS grade of at least 4, and a disease duration under 3 months. Patients were excluded if they had other autoimmune diseases, uncontrolled infections, pregnancy or lactation. Diagnosis relied on clinical symptoms, serum thyroxine, TRAb, thyroid ultrasound and orbital computed tomography. Using Ficoll-Paque density gradient centrifugation, PBMCs were isolated from about 9.4 ml of fresh peripheral blood. Total RNA was extracted with Trizol reagent and quality-checked on an Agilent 2100 Bioanalyzer. TCR beta CDR3 regions were amplified from RNA transcripts for repertoire sequencing. The first round of RT-PCR was done with HTBI primers and the Qiagen OneStep RT-PCR kit, and was followed by a second round of multiplex PCR, then size selection and purification. Libraries were sequenced paired-end with 100 bp reads on an Illumina HiSeq2000. The authors' pipeline ran thus. SOAPnuke was used to process the reads, removing any read that contained adapters or uncalled bases, had a mean Phred below 15, or lacked an exact match to the constant primer or identifier. High-quality paired reads were merged with COPE v1.2.5. Clonotypes were defined as unique nucleotide sequences and were aligned to IMGT TRB V, D and J references using MiTCR v1.1. The analysis was limited to V-J combinations with a frequency above 0.0001, which together covered approximately 99% of repertoires. For each V-J combination, a TCR clonal expansion and chaos score was defined as F50 clonal expansion divided by the chaos observed in the TCRdist matrix. Welch's t-statistics and random forest were used to narrow the features down to around 13 V-J combinations, which were then fed into a naive Bayes classifier. The Morisita-Horn index was used to measure how similar the thyroid and blood repertoires were. TCRdb applied fastp at Q25 and MiXCR to the public reads, then kept only in-frame beta chains. All rows with the same CDR3 protein become a single entry with the most common DNA and genes. In this record, the V and J calls reflect TCRdb's handling and not the investigators' own analysis. The sample table shows 650,000 to 900,000 distinct CDR3 sequences, and 35% to 50% are seen once. Less than 55% of the sample lies in the top ten.

V lost 4 bases and J lost 4 bases, and the count of bases not matched to a germline gene is 5. Measured from the cysteine to the phenylalanine, the CDR3 is 14 residues long. The kept DNA is CDR3 alone, 42 bases in frame from the first base. CDR1 and CDR2 are read off the germline V gene as SGHDT and YYEEEE. The specimen sequenced was peripheral blood. The rearranged chain carries TRBV5-6 and TRBJ2-5, with 9 bases matching TRBD2. The sequence derives from an adult man with Graves' ophthalmopathy. Here the CDR3 is given as CASSRPAGGETQYF. The DNA reads TGTGCCAGCAGCCGCCCAGCGGGGGGAGAGACCCAGTACTTC.